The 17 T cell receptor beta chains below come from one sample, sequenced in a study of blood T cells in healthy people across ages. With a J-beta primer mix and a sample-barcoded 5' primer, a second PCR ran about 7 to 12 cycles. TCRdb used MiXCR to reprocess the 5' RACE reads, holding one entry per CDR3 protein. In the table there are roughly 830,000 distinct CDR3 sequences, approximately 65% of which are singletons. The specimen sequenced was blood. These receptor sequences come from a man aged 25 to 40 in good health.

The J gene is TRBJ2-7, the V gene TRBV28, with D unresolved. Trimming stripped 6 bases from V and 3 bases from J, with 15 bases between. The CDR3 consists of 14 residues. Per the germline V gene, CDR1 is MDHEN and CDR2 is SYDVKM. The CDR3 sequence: CASSPTPADYEQYF. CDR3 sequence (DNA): TGTGCCAGCAGCCCTACCCCAGCAGACTACGAGCAGTACTTC.

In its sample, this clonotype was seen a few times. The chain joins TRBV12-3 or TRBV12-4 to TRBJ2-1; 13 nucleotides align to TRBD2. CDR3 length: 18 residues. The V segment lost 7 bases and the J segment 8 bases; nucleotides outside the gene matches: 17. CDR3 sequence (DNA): TGTGCCAGCACCATTGGTACTAGCGGGGGGGGAGGGTACCATGAGCAGTTCTTC. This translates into CASTIGTSGGGGYHEQFF.

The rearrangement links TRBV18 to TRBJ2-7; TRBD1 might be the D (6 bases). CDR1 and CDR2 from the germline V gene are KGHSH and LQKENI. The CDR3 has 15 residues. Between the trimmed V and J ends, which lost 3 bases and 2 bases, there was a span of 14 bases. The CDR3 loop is CASSPGTPSPYEQYF. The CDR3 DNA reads TGTGCCAGCTCACCCGGGACACCTAGCCCCTACGAGCAGTACTTC.

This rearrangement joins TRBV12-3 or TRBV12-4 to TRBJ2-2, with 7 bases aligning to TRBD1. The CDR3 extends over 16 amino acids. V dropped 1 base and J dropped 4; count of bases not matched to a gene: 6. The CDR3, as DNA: TGTGCCAGCAGTTTAGATCAGGGGGTGAGCACCGGGGAGCTGTTTTTT. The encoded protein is CASSLDQGVSTGELFF.

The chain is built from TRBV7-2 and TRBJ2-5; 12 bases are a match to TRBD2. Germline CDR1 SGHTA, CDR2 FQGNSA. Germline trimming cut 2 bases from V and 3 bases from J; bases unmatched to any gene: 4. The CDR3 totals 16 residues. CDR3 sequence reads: CASSLKTSGGKETQYF. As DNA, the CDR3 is TGTGCCAGCAGCTTAAAGACTAGCGGGGGTAAAGAGACCCAGTACTTC.

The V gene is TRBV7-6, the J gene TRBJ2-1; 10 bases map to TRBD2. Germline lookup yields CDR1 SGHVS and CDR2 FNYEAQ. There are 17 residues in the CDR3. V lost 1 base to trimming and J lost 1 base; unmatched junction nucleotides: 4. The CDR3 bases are TGTGCCAGCAGCTTAGGGTCTAGCGGGGGTTCCTACAATGAGCAGTTCTTC. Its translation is CASSLGSSGGSYNEQFF.

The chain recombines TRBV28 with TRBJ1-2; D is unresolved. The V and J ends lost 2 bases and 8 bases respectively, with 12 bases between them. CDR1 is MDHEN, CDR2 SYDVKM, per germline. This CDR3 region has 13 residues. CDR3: CASSLPGPLGYTF. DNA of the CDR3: TGTGCCAGCAGTTTACCCGGACCCTTGGGCTACACCTTC.

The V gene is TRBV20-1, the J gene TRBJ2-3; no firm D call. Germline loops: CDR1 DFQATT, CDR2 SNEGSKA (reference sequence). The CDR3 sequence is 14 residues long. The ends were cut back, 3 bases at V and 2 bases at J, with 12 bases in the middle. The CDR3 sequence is CSASGMWDTDTQYF. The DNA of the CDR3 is TGCAGTGCTAGTGGAATGTGGGACACAGATACGCAGTATTTT.

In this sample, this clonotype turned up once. The CDR3 reads CSVCGGNEQFF. CDR3 bases: TGCAGCGTCTGCGGGGGGAATGAGCAGTTCTTC. The rearrangement links TRBV29-1 to TRBJ2-1, with 8 positions matching TRBD2. The CDR3 loop spans 11 amino acids. Germline CDR1 SQVTM, CDR2 ANQGSEA. Unmatched junction bases numbered 2, after V lost 6 bases and J lost 7 bases.

The CDR3 loop is CASSQEPTSGGYEQYF. The CDR3 DNA reads TGCGCCAGCAGCCAAGAACCGACTAGCGGGGGCTACGAGCAGTACTTC. The rearrangement links TRBV4-3 to TRBJ2-7, with 12 nucleotides matching TRBD2. CDR3 length: 16 amino acids. Germline CDR1 reads LGHNA; CDR2 reads YSLEER. V was clipped by 0 bases and J by 3 bases; unmatched bases: 3.

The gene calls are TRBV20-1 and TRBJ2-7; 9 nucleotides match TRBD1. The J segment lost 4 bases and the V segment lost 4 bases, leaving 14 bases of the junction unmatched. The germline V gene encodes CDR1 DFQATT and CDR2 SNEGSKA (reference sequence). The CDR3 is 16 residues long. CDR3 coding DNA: TGCAGTGCTAAACGACCCCGGGACAGGGAAAAGTACGAGCAGTACTTC. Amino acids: CSAKRPRDREKYEQYF.

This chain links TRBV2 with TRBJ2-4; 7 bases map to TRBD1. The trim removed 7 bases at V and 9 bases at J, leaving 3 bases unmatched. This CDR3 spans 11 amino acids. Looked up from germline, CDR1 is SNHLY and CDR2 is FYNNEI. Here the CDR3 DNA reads TGTGCCAGCAACGCAGGGGGCATTCAGTACTTC. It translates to CASNAGGIQYF.

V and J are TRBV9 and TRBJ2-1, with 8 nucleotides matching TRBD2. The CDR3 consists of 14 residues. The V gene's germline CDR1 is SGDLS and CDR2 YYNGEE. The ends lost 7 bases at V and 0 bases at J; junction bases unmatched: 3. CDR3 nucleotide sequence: TGTGCCAGCGCGGGGACTAGCTCCTACAATGAGCAGTTCTTC. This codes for CASAGTSSYNEQFF. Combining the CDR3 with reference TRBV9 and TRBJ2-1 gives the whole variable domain DSGVTQTPKHLITATGQRVTLRCSPRSGDLSVYWYQQSLDQGLQFLIQYYNGEERAKGNILERFSAQQFPDLHSELNLSSLELGDSALYFCASAGTSSYNEQFFGPGTRLTVL.

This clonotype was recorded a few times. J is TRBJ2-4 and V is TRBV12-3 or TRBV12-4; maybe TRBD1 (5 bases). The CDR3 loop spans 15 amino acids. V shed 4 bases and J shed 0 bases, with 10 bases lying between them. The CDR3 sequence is CASSYTGVAKNIQYF. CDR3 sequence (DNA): TGTGCCAGCAGTTATACAGGAGTAGCCAAAAACATTCAGTACTTC.

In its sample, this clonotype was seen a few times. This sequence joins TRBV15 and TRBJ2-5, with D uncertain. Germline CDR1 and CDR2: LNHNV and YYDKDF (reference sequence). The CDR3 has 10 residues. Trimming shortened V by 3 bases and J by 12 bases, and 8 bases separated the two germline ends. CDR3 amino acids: CATSRPAEYF. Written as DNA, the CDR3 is TGTGCCACCAGCAGGCCCGCCGAGTACTTC.

The CDR3 DNA follows: TGTGCCAGCAGCTTGAAGGGCAAGGACTATGGCTACACCTTC. Its translation is CASSLKGKDYGYTF. This chain connects TRBV5-6 to TRBJ1-2, with unresolved D. Germline V CDR1 and CDR2: SGHDT, YYEEEE. The CDR3 totals 14 residues. Trimming removed 1 base from V and 3 bases from J, with 10 bases in between. The variable domain in full, completed from reference TRBV5-6 and TRBJ1-2, reads DAGVTQSPTHLIKTRGQQVTLRCSPKSGHDTVSWYQQALGQGPQFIFQYYEEEERQRGNFPDRFSGHQFPNYSSELNVNALLLGDSALYLCASSLKGKDYGYTFGSGTRLTVV.

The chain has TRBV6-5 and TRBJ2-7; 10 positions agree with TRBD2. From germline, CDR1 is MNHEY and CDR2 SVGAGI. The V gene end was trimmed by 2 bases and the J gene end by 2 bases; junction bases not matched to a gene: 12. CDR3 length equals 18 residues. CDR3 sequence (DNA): TGTGCCAGCAGTTACGGGGGGACGAGCGGGGGGGCAACCTACGAGCAGTACTTC. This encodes CASSYGGTSGGATYEQYF.